The clone carrying this T cell receptor beta chain was counted at least ten times. Its antigen is still unknown. This sample was included in a study of CD8 T cells in ankylosing spondylitis. V shed 0 bases, J shed 3 bases, and the junction held 9 bases outside the gene matches. The CDR3 runs 16 residues. Germline V CDR1 and CDR2: DFQATT, SNEGSKA (reference sequence). TCRdb re-called the 5' RACE reads with MiXCR, one entry per CDR3 protein. Here the sample spans under 250,000 distinct CDR3 sequences, about 7% being singletons. Study observations and caveats: Apparently characteristic of ankylosing spondylitis blood was a TCR beta motif (about eight highly homologous variants).

The clonotype originates from a male donor with ankylosing spondylitis. The gene calls are TRBV20-1 and TRBJ2-5; TRBD2 matches 8 bases. The sample was blood, either unsorted or a sorted T cell fraction (not recorded which). CDR3 bases: TGCAGTGCTAGAGATCTAGCAGCGGGAGTGAAAGAGACCCAGTACTTC. It is translated as CSARDLAAGVKETQYF.